The sequence of this T cell receptor beta chain was determined in a study of technical replicates of blood from a few donors. TCRdb keeps only in-frame clones here, not all; method: immunoSEQ multiplex PCR. The repertoire holds tens of thousands of clones, roughly 94% seen once, with about 0.23% in the top ten. The CDR3 loop spans 13 amino acids. Germline loops: CDR1 SSHAT, CDR2 FNYEAQ (reference sequence). The V gene lost 3 bases and the J gene lost 6 bases, with 12 bases spanning the gap. This rearrangement joins TRBV7-7 to TRBJ2-7; maybe TRBD2 (5 bases). Input material: T cells isolated from PBMCs. This clonotype originated in a human donor in good health. In DNA form, the CDR3 reads TGTGCCAGCAGCTTGGACTCTTTCAGCGAGCAGTACTTC. Amino acid sequence: CASSLDSFSEQYF.